These T cell receptor beta chains were read from a single sample in a study of shared clonotypes between healthy human individuals. Some clones are missing from TCRdb's copy, which holds only in-frame ones; the method was immunoSEQ multiplex PCR. The sample holds around 640,000 clones; 95% to 97% are singletons and the top ten take roughly 0.1%. The sample comprised naive CD8+ T cells sorted from blood. All receptors derive from a woman aged 25 to 39 in good health. CDR3s include the opening cysteine and the closing phenylalanine or tryptophan. Each record gives: D gene, J gene, clone size, V gene, CDR3 protein, CDR3 DNA. D genes are given only for firm matches. Clone size, where shown, is once, few, many, or a class for clones that have expanded.

. TRBJ2-1 . TRBV9 CASSVGNINEQFF TGTGCCAGCAGCGTAGGTAACATAAATGAGCAGTTCTTC
. TRBJ2-2 . TRBV5-1 CASSWEPSGTGELFF TGCGCCAGCAGCTGGGAACCGAGCGGAACCGGGGAGCTGTTTTTT
. TRBJ2-1 . TRBV27 CASSQQGPYNEQFF TGTGCCAGCAGCCAACAGGGCCCCTACAATGAGCAGTTCTTC
TRBD1 TRBJ1-2 . TRBV18 CASSPWDSGQTLNYGYTF TGTGCCAGCTCACCCTGGGACAGCGGTCAAACGTTGAACTATGGCTACACCTTC
TRBD1 TRBJ1-2 . TRBV28 CASSLPDRALNYTF TGTGCCAGCAGTTTGCCCGACAGGGCCCTAAACTACACCTTC
TRBD1 TRBJ1-3 . TRBV5-4 CASSSLDRESGNTIYF TGTGCCAGCAGCTCCTTGGACAGGGAGTCTGGAAACACCATATATTTT
. TRBJ2-2 . TRBV27 CASSPRGSGVAGELFF TGTGCCAGCAGTCCCCGGGGTAGCGGTGTGGCCGGGGAGCTGTTTTTT
TRBD1 TRBJ1-5 . TRBV2 CASRGRDRGLNQPQHF TGTGCCAGCAGAGGCCGGGACAGGGGGTTGAATCAGCCCCAGCATTTT
. TRBJ1-5 . TRBV27 CASSLGGSQPQHF TGTGCCAGCAGTTTAGGAGGGTCTCAGCCCCAGCATTTT
TRBD2 TRBJ2-7 . TRBV19 CASSPSGDEQYF TGTGCCAGTAGTCCGAGCGGGGACGAGCAGTACTTC
TRBD1 TRBJ2-3 . TRBV13 CASSLGDRGNTDTQYF TGTGCCAGCAGCTTAGGCGACAGGGGGAACACAGATACGCAGTATTTT
TRBD2 TRBJ2-2 . TRBV2 CATYGGTSNTGELFF TGTGCCACCTATGGGGGGACTAGCAACACCGGGGAGCTGTTTTTT
. TRBJ2-4 once TRBV5-6 CASTLGRAKNIQYF TGTGCCAGCACCCTCGGGAGAGCCAAAAACATTCAGTACTTC
TRBD2 TRBJ2-7 . TRBV7-8 CASSLASGRNYEQYF TGTGCCAGCAGCTTAGCTAGCGGGAGGAACTACGAGCAGTACTTC
TRBD1 TRBJ1-1 once TRBV27 CASSLSDRSEAFF TGTGCCAGCAGTTTATCGGACAGGAGTGAAGCTTTCTTT
TRBD2 TRBJ2-5 . TRBV28 CASSPRRAGEQETQYF TGTGCCAGCAGCCCGAGGAGGGCGGGAGAGCAAGAGACCCAGTACTTC
TRBD2 TRBJ2-7 . TRBV27 CASSSGTSGRYEQYF TGTGCCAGCAGCTCCGGGACTAGCGGGAGGTACGAGCAGTACTTC
. TRBJ2-7 . TRBV7-6 CASSLGSPSYEQYF TGTGCCAGCAGCTTAGGGAGCCCTAGCTACGAGCAGTACTTC
TRBD2 TRBJ2-2 . TRBV11-2 CASSLIASGANTGELFF TGTGCCAGCAGCTTAATAGCGAGCGGGGCTAACACCGGGGAGCTGTTTTTT
. TRBJ1-1 . TRBV27 CASSSTGRRNTEAFF TGTGCCAGCAGTAGTACGGGACGGAGGAACACTGAAGCTTTCTTT
. TRBJ2-2 . TRBV19 CASIETANTGELFF TGTGCCAGTATTGAGACCGCGAACACCGGGGAGCTGTTTTTT
. TRBJ1-5 . TRBV7-8 CASSFFPRGSNQPQHF TGTGCCAGCAGCTTCTTTCCCAGGGGAAGCAATCAGCCCCAGCATTTT
TRBD1 TRBJ2-1 . TRBV29-1 CSVELASRWDRPYNEQFF TGCAGCGTTGAGTTAGCCTCCCGATGGGACAGGCCTTACAATGAGCAGTTCTTC
. TRBJ1-2 . TRBV28 CASSLGGGWIYGYTF TGTGCCAGCAGTTTAGGAGGAGGGTGGATATATGGCTACACCTTC
TRBD1 TRBJ2-2 . TRBV28 CASSKRQGARTGELFF TGTGCCAGCAGTAAACGACAGGGGGCAAGGACCGGGGAGCTGTTTTTT
. TRBJ2-7 . TRBV7-6 CASREGEQYF TGTGCCAGTCGGGAAGGCGAGCAGTACTTC
. TRBJ2-3 . TRBV28 CASRAPDITSTDTQYF TGTGCCAGCAGAGCACCGGACATAACTAGCACAGATACGCAGTATTTT
. TRBJ2-4 . TRBV7-9 CASSLWTAVLAKNIQYF TGTGCCAGCAGCTTATGGACAGCGGTCCTAGCCAAAAACATTCAGTACTTC
. TRBJ2-6 once TRBV4-1 CASSQASSGANVLTF TGCGCCAGCTCACAGGCGAGCTCTGGGGCCAACGTCCTGACTTTC
. TRBJ2-7 once TRBV1 CTSSQDLAGLSYEQYF TGCACCAGCAGCCAGGATCTAGCGGGTTTGTCCTACGAGCAGTACTTC
. TRBJ2-3 . TRBV6-6 CASLSLGTDTQYF TGTGCCAGCCTCAGCCTCGGCACAGATACGCAGTATTTT
. TRBJ1-1 once TRBV28 CASSSWGPGTEAFF TGTGCCAGCAGTTCGTGGGGGCCGGGAACTGAAGCTTTCTTT
. TRBJ1-1 . TRBV6-5 CASRVNTEAFF TGTGCCAGCAGGGTGAACACTGAAGCTTTCTTT
. TRBJ2-1 once TRBV7-9 CASSLGIIAYNEQFF TGTGCCAGCAGCTTAGGGATAATAGCCTACAATGAGCAGTTCTTC
. TRBJ1-5 few TRBV6-5 CASSYSWGDQPQHF TGTGCCAGCAGTTACTCTTGGGGGGATCAGCCCCAGCATTTT
. TRBJ2-7 . TRBV27 CASSSGVPGPYEQYF TGTGCCAGCAGTTCTGGAGTACCGGGGCCCTACGAGCAGTACTTC
. TRBJ1-4 . TRBV28 CASSLPGPRRGGEKLFF TGTGCCAGCAGTCTTCCGGGACCGAGGAGGGGAGGGGAAAAACTGTTTTTT
. TRBJ2-7 . TRBV19 CASSAVGSAYEQYF TGTGCCAGTAGTGCGGTCGGTTCGGCCTACGAGCAGTACTTC
. TRBJ2-5 . TRBV10-1 CASSESIGYPQYF TGCGCCAGCAGTGAGTCTATAGGGTACCCCCAGTACTTC
. TRBJ2-2 . TRBV4-1 CASSQGVAVTGELFF TGCGCCAGCAGCCAAGGGGTAGCGGTTACCGGGGAGCTGTTTTTT
. TRBJ2-7 . TRBV28 CASSLWRETYEQYF TGTGCCAGCAGTTTATGGAGGGAGACCTACGAGCAGTACTTC
. TRBJ2-6 . TRBV5-6 CASRTLTGANVLTF TGTGCCAGCAGGACTCTTACTGGGGCCAACGTCCTGACTTTC
TRBD1 TRBJ2-5 . TRBV28 CASRPRQGRDGETQYF TGTGCCAGCAGACCCCGACAGGGGCGCGACGGGGAGACCCAGTACTTC
. TRBJ1-2 . TRBV5-8 CATLYLFGAKGYTF TGTGCCACCCTTTACCTCTTTGGGGCGAAGGGCTACACCTTC
TRBD2 TRBJ2-1 . TRBV2 CASGESGWDEQFF TGCGCCAGCGGGGAGAGCGGGTGGGATGAGCAGTTCTTC
. TRBJ1-4 . TRBV28 CASYRDFSTNEKLFF TGTGCCAGCTACAGGGATTTTTCAACTAATGAAAAACTGTTTTTT
TRBD2 TRBJ2-1 . TRBV13 CASSFGLAGAEQFF TGTGCCAGCAGCTTCGGACTAGCGGGAGCTGAGCAGTTCTTC
TRBD2 TRBJ2-5 . TRBV7-8 CASSQGASGRAGETQYF TGTGCCAGCAGCCAAGGAGCTAGCGGGAGGGCCGGAGAGACCCAGTACTTC